The 21 T cell receptor beta chains below all came from one sample that was sequenced in a study of T cell responses to AZD1222 COVID-19 vaccine. Using immunoSEQ multiplex PCR, the repertoire was profiled, and TCRdb retains in-frame clones only, with some absent. Of about 96,000 clones in the sample, about 93% were seen once. Sequenced here: peripheral blood, sampled on day 0 of MenACWY control vaccination. The receptors originated from an adult in good health.

This chain joins TRBV4-3 and TRBJ1-5; D ambiguous. This CDR3 spans 15 amino acids. From germline, CDR1 is LGHNA and CDR2 YSLEER. The V gene lost 0 bases and the J gene lost 9 bases, with 15 bases spanning the gap. For the CDR3, the DNA is TGCGCCAGCAGCCAAGATTTCGATCCGGCTCGGCCCCAGCATTTT. The encoded protein is CASSQDFDPARPQHF.

The chain uses TRBV2 and TRBJ2-3, with 7 bases matching TRBD2. Unmatched junction bases numbered 5, after V lost 6 bases and J lost 2 bases. CDR1 and CDR2 (germline): SNHLY, FYNNEI. The CDR3 has 14 amino acids. The CDR3 here is CASRERGSTDTQYF. CDR3 coding DNA: TGTGCCAGCAGGGAGCGGGGTTCCACAGATACGCAGTATTTT.

Here the CDR3 reads CASSPGTGEGRNGYTF. The DNA of the CDR3 is TGTGCCAGCAGCCCCGGGACAGGGGAGGGAAGAAATGGCTACACCTTC. The rearrangement joins TRBV7-9 to TRBJ1-2; 10 positions agree with TRBD1. The CDR3 has 16 amino acids. The germline V gene encodes CDR1 SEHNR and CDR2 FQNEAQ (reference sequence). V was pared by 5 bases and J by 6 bases, with 12 bases of the junction left unmatched.

The chain carries TRBV6-5 and TRBJ1-2; possibly TRBD1 for D (5 bases). Germline V gene data show CDR1 as MNHEY and CDR2 as SVGAGI. This CDR3 has 13 amino acids. Deletions cut 9 bases from V and 2 bases from J, with 13 bases between. CDR3 residues: CASSGDTNYGYTF. The DNA of the CDR3 is TGTGCCAGTTCGGGGGATACAAACTATGGCTACACCTTC.

The V gene is TRBV3-1 (or the pseudogene TRBV3-2), the J gene TRBJ2-3, with D hard to call. Germline V gives CDR1 LGHDT, CDR2 YNNKEL (reference sequence). With 1 base removed from V and 1 base from J, the gap between germline ends came to 6 bases. The CDR3 contains 14 residues. The CDR3 region is CASSQGSGTDTQYF. CDR3 coding DNA: TGTGCCAGCAGCCAAGGGTCGGGCACAGATACGCAGTATTTT.

For the CDR3, the DNA is TGTGCCAGCAGATCCGACGGAAACACCATATATTTT. This translates into CASRSDGNTIYF. The V call is TRBV6-5, the J call TRBJ1-3; D is unclear. Trimming left V 6 bases short and J 4 bases short, with 7 bases between. Germline V gives CDR1 MNHEY, CDR2 SVGAGI. This CDR3 has 12 residues.

The V call is TRBV29-1, the J call TRBJ2-7, with 8 bases fitting TRBD1. V shed 4 bases and J 0 bases; nucleotides not matched to a gene: 5. The CDR3 runs 14 residues. The germline gives CDR1 SQVTM, CDR2 ANQGSEA. In DNA form, the CDR3 reads TGCAGCGTTGTAGTCCAGGGGGCCTCCTACGAGCAGTACTTC. This sequence encodes CSVVVQGASYEQYF.

The gene calls are TRBV29-1 and TRBJ2-1; TRBD2 matches 9 bases. Per the germline V gene, CDR1 is SQVTM and CDR2 is ANQGSEA. The trim removed 7 bases at V and 6 bases at J, leaving 22 bases unmatched. The CDR3 is 18 residues long. The CDR3 DNA reads as TGCAGCGGAGCCGTGGTAGCGGGAGTGGGGGATGTAGGCAATGAGCAGTTCTTC. It yields the protein CSGAVVAGVGDVGNEQFF.

The chain has TRBV10-3 and TRBJ1-6, with TRBD1 matching over 9 bases. The CDR3 totals 17 residues. Germline-derived CDR1 and CDR2 are ENHRY and SYGVKD. The ends lost 1 base at V and 9 bases at J; junction bases unmatched: 10. The CDR3 loop is CAISEFPSQGAGSPLHF. DNA for the CDR3: TGTGCCATCAGTGAGTTCCCTTCACAGGGGGCAGGTTCACCCCTCCACTTT.

V gene TRBV25-1 combines with J gene TRBJ2-7, with a weak D call TRBD1 (6 bases). The CDR3 has 13 amino acids. The germline V gene encodes CDR1 MGHDK and CDR2 SYGVNS. Trimming shortened V by 4 bases and J by 2 bases, and 9 bases separated the two germline ends. In DNA, the CDR3 is TGTGCCAGCAGTGGACCAGGGGCCTACGAGCAGTACTTC. Encoded protein: CASSGPGAYEQYF.

The gene calls are TRBV7-9 and TRBJ2-7; 7 bases are a match to TRBD2. The V segment lost 1 base and the J segment 2 bases; nucleotides outside the gene matches: 5. The CDR3 totals 15 residues. Per the germline V gene, CDR1 is SEHNR and CDR2 is FQNEAQ (reference sequence). The CDR3 spells CASSLGLAETYEQYF. DNA of the CDR3: TGTGCCAGCAGCTTAGGGCTAGCGGAGACCTACGAGCAGTACTTC.

The V call is TRBV7-2, the J call TRBJ1-6; D ambiguous. CDR1 is SGHTA, CDR2 FQGNSA, per germline. The CDR3 length is 16 residues. The V and J ends lost 5 bases and 4 bases respectively, with 15 bases between them. CDR3 coding DNA: TGTGCCAGCAGCCCCAATCCGATAGTGTATAATTCACCCCTCCACTTT. Amino acids: CASSPNPIVYNSPLHF.

This clone occurred once. V is TRBV6-4 and J is TRBJ2-3, with D uncertain. V dropped 3 bases and J dropped 6 bases, with 10 bases sitting between them. Germline assignment: CDR1 MRHNA and CDR2 SNTAGT. The CDR3 length is 13 residues. The CDR3 DNA reads TGTGCCAGCAGTGAGGTACCATGGGATACGCAGTATTTT. Its translation is CASSEVPWDTQYF.

To note about this clone: Germline is not matched at one junction end, which may reflect a read error. The chain is built from TRBV2 and TRBJ1-2, with D unclear. Germline CDR1 reads SNHLY; CDR2 reads FYNNEI. The CDR3 runs 13 residues. The CDR3 protein is CASMIGSNFGYTF. The CDR3 region has the DNA TGTGCCAGCATGATCGGGTCGAACTTTGGCTACACCTTC.

This chain uses TRBV25-1 with TRBJ1-2, with TRBD1 identical over 8 bases. The V gene end was trimmed by 3 bases and the J gene end by 4 bases; junction bases not matched to a gene: 4. Looked up from germline, CDR1 is MGHDK and CDR2 is SYGVNS. The CDR3 spans 14 residues. The CDR3 DNA is TGTGCCAGCAGTGACCAGGGGGCAATCTATGGCTACACCTTC. This gives the protein CASSDQGAIYGYTF.

The V gene is TRBV7-9, the J gene TRBJ1-2; unclear D gene. Germline CDR1 SEHNR, CDR2 FQNEAQ (reference sequence). V was trimmed by 1 base and J by 1 base, leaving 7 bases between them. CDR3 length equals 14 residues. The CDR3 nucleotides read TGTGCCAGCAGCTTAGTTGCCCTTAACTATGGCTACACCTTC. It codes for CASSLVALNYGYTF.

This sequence joins TRBV6-5 and TRBJ1-1; 8 nucleotides line up with TRBD1. Germline assignment: CDR1 MNHEY and CDR2 SVGAGI. Losses at the gene ends were 4 bases for V and 5 bases for J; bases not matched to a gene: 3. This CDR3 comprises 13 residues. The CDR3 DNA follows: TGTGCCAGCAGTTTTCAGGGGGCGACTGAAGCTTTCTTT. Encoded protein: CASSFQGATEAFF.

V gene TRBV6-5 combines with J gene TRBJ1-1; TRBD1 matches 8 bases. Germline CDR1 MNHEY, CDR2 SVGAGI. Germline trimming cut 7 bases from V and 8 bases from J; bases unmatched to any gene: 12. The CDR3 extends over 14 amino acids. The CDR3: CASTSQGGIFEAFF. The CDR3, as DNA: TGTGCCAGCACTTCACAGGGGGGGATATTCGAAGCTTTCTTT.

V and J are TRBV24-1 and TRBJ2-2; weak D call: TRBD1 (7 bases). Germline CDR1 is KGHDR and CDR2 is SFDVKD. V shed 4 bases and J shed 0 bases, with 11 bases lying between them. This CDR3 is built from 16 residues. The CDR3 region is CATSDPRGANTGELFF. DNA of the CDR3: TGTGCCACCAGTGACCCCAGGGGGGCGAACACCGGGGAGCTGTTTTTT.

CDR3 in DNA: TGTGCCAGTAGTATTCAGGGACCGGCGCGTTCACCCCTCCACTTT. This gives the protein CASSIQGPARSPLHF. The V and J genes are TRBV19 and TRBJ1-6; TRBD1 is a possible D gene (5 bases). This CDR3 contains 15 residues. The germline CDR1 and CDR2 sequences are LNHDA and SQIVND (reference sequence). The germline V and J ends were trimmed by 3 bases and 9 bases, with 15 bases remaining between them.

The chain couples TRBV2 to TRBJ1-2; TRBD1 agrees at 9 bases. The CDR3 totals 15 residues. Germline V gene sequence: CDR1 SNHLY, CDR2 FYNNEI. V shed 2 bases, J shed 4 bases, and the junction held 5 bases outside the gene matches. The chain's CDR3 is CASSENRGLSYGYTF. Here the CDR3 DNA reads TGTGCCAGCAGTGAAAACAGGGGGCTTAGCTATGGCTACACCTTC.